The 26 T cell receptor beta chains given below trace back to one sample, sequenced in a study of T-cell memory formation after mild COVID-19. MiXCR, applied by TCRdb to the 5' RACE reads, yields one record per CDR3 protein. The data show some 130,000 distinct CDR3 sequences, under 30% seen once. Sample: PBMCs or a T cell subset sorted from them (not recorded which). These receptors were taken from an adult woman who had mild COVID-19 (a few samples of this study predate the infection). Cell type and time point are not known.

The V call is TRBV5-6, the J call TRBJ1-2, with 11 bases fitting TRBD1. CDR1 and CDR2 (germline): SGHDT, YYEEEE. This CDR3 has 21 residues. The junction had 20 bases not matched to a gene; V was cut back by 0 bases and J by 4 bases. The CDR3 nucleotides read TGTGCCAGCAGCTTGGTCACTGGACAGGGGGCGACTTTTCTCCCCATCTATGGCTACACCTTC. Its translation: CASSLVTGQGATFLPIYGYTF.

The chain recombines TRBV7-9 with TRBJ2-7; 8 bases fit TRBD2. This CDR3 region has 14 residues. The germline V gene has CDR1 SEHNR and CDR2 FQNEAQ (reference sequence). V shed 5 bases and J 2 bases; nucleotides not matched to a gene: 5. The CDR3 DNA reads as TGTGCCAGCAGCGCACCGGGACTAGCCTACGAGCAGTACTTC. Translated, it gives CASSAPGLAYEQYF.

The chain links TRBV19 to TRBJ1-1; D unresolved. Trimming took 1 base from V and 2 from J, leaving 11 bases between them. CDR3 length equals 15 residues. The germline V gene encodes CDR1 LNHDA and CDR2 SQIVND (reference sequence). The CDR3 here is CASSIVGSGNTEAFF. The DNA of the CDR3 is TGTGCCAGTAGTATAGTCGGCTCAGGAAACACTGAAGCTTTCTTT.

The chain employs TRBV7-2 and TRBJ1-1; 7 nucleotides agree with TRBD1. Germline lookup yields CDR1 SGHTA and CDR2 FQGNSA. Trimming cost V 2 bases and J 2 bases; bases outside gene matches: 5. The CDR3 spans 15 residues. CDR3 DNA: TGTGCCAGCAGCTTAACAGGGGTTTTCAACACTGAAGCTTTCTTT. Translated: CASSLTGVFNTEAFF.

The chain is built from TRBV24-1 and TRBJ2-2; D gene unclear. The germline V gene encodes CDR1 KGHDR and CDR2 SFDVKD. The CDR3 runs 14 residues. V lost 2 bases to trimming and J lost 5 bases, with 8 bases between them. The chain's CDR3 is CATSDSLVTGELFF. The CDR3 DNA reads as TGTGCCACCAGTGATTCACTGGTAACCGGGGAGCTGTTTTTT.

The table lists this clonotype with a few counts. The chain employs TRBV4-1 and TRBJ1-5; D ambiguous. CDR3 length: 15 residues. The V gene's germline CDR1 is MGHRA and CDR2 YSYEKL. The ends were cut back, 0 bases at V and 0 bases at J, with 6 bases in the middle. This CDR3 reads CASSQEHYSNQPQHF. Here the CDR3 DNA reads TGCGCCAGCAGCCAAGAGCATTATAGCAATCAGCCCCAGCATTTT.

The chain combines TRBV4-3 with TRBJ2-3; tentatively, D is TRBD1 (6 bases). Per germline, CDR1 LGHNA and CDR2 YSLEER. This CDR3 contains 14 residues. V shed 2 bases and J shed 5 bases, with 11 bases lying between them. The CDR3 coding sequence is TGCGCCAGCAGCCAATCAGGGGTAGGAGATACGCAGTATTTT. Translated, it gives CASSQSGVGDTQYF.

V and J are TRBV7-6 and TRBJ2-3; possibly TRBD2 for D (5 bases). The CDR3 length is 15 residues. Germline V gives CDR1 SGHVS, CDR2 FNYEAQ. Trimming pared 1 base from V and 1 base from J, leaving 9 bases between. The CDR3 coding sequence is TGTGCCAGCAGCTTAGGGGAGTTGCGCACAGATACGCAGTATTTT. The encoded protein is CASSLGELRTDTQYF.

The J gene is TRBJ2-6, the V gene TRBV12-3 or TRBV12-4, with 8 bases aligning to TRBD1. The trim removed 5 bases at V and 4 bases at J, leaving 13 bases unmatched. The CDR3 spans 18 residues. Written as DNA, the CDR3 is TGTGCCAGCAGTATCACCAGGGGGCAAAGACCCGGGGCCAACGTCCTGACTTTC. This translates into CASSITRGQRPGANVLTF.

The gene calls are TRBV7-2 and TRBJ2-7; D is uncertain. Per germline, CDR1 SGHTA and CDR2 FQGNSA. The CDR3 consists of 13 residues. The V and J ends lost 0 bases and 2 bases respectively, with 5 bases between them. The CDR3: CASSLATPYEQYF. CDR3 nucleotides: TGTGCCAGCAGCTTAGCCACTCCCTACGAGCAGTACTTC.

This clonotype was observed a few times. The V call is TRBV11-2, the J call TRBJ1-4; 10 positions agree with TRBD1. V was pared by 1 base and J by 7 bases, with 3 bases of the junction left unmatched. The CDR3 loop spans 15 amino acids. Germline values: CDR1 SGHAT, CDR2 FQNNGV. CDR3 nucleotides: TGTGCCAGCAGCTTAGGACAGGGGGCATTTGAAAAACTGTTTTTT. Translated: CASSLGQGAFEKLFF.

This sequence joins TRBV12-3 or TRBV12-4 and TRBJ2-7, with 8 bases identical to TRBD1. The CDR3 has 15 residues. The V segment lost 5 bases and the J segment 3 bases; nucleotides outside the gene matches: 9. CDR3 sequence (DNA): TGTGCCAGCAGTCCCCCCGGGGACAGGTTCTACGAGCAGTACTTC. As protein: CASSPPGDRFYEQYF.

This sequence joins TRBV9 and TRBJ2-3; 10 positions match TRBD2. The length of the CDR3 is 16 residues. Germline loops: CDR1 SGDLS, CDR2 YYNGEE. V shed 4 bases and J 3 bases; nucleotides not matched to a gene: 8. For the CDR3, the DNA is TGTGCCAGCAGCTCGAGCGGGGGGGCCGTAACAGATACGCAGTATTTT. The encoded protein is CASSSSGGAVTDTQYF.

CDR3 bases: TGCAGTGCTGCGGGACAGGGGGCGACCGAGCAGTACTTC. Translating it yields CSAAGQGATEQYF. V usage is TRBV20-1 and J usage is TRBJ2-7; 12 bases are a match to TRBD1. The V gene's germline CDR1 is DFQATT and CDR2 SNEGSKA (reference sequence). There are 13 residues in the CDR3. V was pared by 5 bases and J by 6 bases, with 5 bases of the junction left unmatched.

The chain uses TRBV24-1 and TRBJ2-2; TRBD2 matches at 11 bases. The V segment lost 7 bases and the J segment 6 bases; nucleotides outside the gene matches: 9. CDR3 length equals 16 residues. Germline loops: CDR1 KGHDR, CDR2 SFDVKD. The CDR3 DNA follows: TGTGCCACCAGCCACTCACTAGCGGGAGAATCCGGGGAGCTGTTTTTT. Translating gives CATSHSLAGESGELFF.

This clonotype was detected a few times. The chain uses TRBV27 and TRBJ2-7; D unresolved. V shed 0 bases and J shed 2 bases, with 5 bases lying between them. There are 13 residues in the CDR3. In germline, CDR1 is MNHEY, CDR2 SMNVEV (reference sequence). CDR3 residues: CASSLSVAYEQYF. The CDR3 DNA is TGTGCCAGCAGTTTATCGGTCGCCTACGAGCAGTACTTC.

The chain employs TRBV7-9 and TRBJ1-1; possible D gene TRBD1, 5 bases. Germline V gene data show CDR1 as SEHNR and CDR2 as FQNEAQ (reference sequence). The V gene lost 9 bases and the J gene lost 1 base, with 9 bases spanning the gap. The CDR3 covers 12 residues. The CDR3 is CASQRGNTEAFF. CDR3 nucleotides: TGTGCCAGTCAAAGGGGGAACACTGAAGCTTTCTTT.

The gene calls are TRBV21-1 and TRBJ1-6. TRBV21-1 is reported as a pseudogene. This CDR3 has 17 amino acids. CDR3 residues: CASSGTDRASYNSPLHF. The DNA for the CDR3 is TGTGCCAGCAGCGGAACGGACAGGGCATCCTATAATTCACCCCTCCACTTT.

The chain employs TRBV2 and TRBJ1-1; D uncertain. The CDR3 covers 16 residues. Germline CDR1 SNHLY, CDR2 FYNNEI. The V end lost 2 bases, the J end lost 3 bases, and 16 bases lay between the germline ends. The CDR3 DNA follows: TGTGCCAGCAGTGAACTGCAGCCTGTAATGGACACTGAAGCTTTCTTT. Its translation is CASSELQPVMDTEAFF.

The J gene is TRBJ2-7, the V gene TRBV18; a weak D match, TRBD2 (6 bases). Germline CDR1 KGHSH, CDR2 LQKENI. The ends were cut back, 1 base at V and 0 bases at J, with 13 bases in the middle. The CDR3 contains 16 residues. For the CDR3, the DNA is TGTGCCAGCTCACCACGAGGGACTCCAAGCTCCTACGAGCAGTACTTC. Amino acid sequence: CASSPRGTPSSYEQYF.

The chain employs TRBV24-1 and TRBJ2-2; D is unresolved. V gave up 4 bases and J gave up 3 bases, with 5 bases separating them. Germline lookup yields CDR1 KGHDR and CDR2 SFDVKD. The CDR3 runs 13 residues. The CDR3 here is CATSETYTGELFF. CDR3 bases: TGTGCCACCAGTGAAACTTACACCGGGGAGCTGTTTTTT.

This chain connects TRBV20-1 to TRBJ2-7; 7 nucleotides agree with TRBD1. V shed 6 bases and J 4 bases; nucleotides not matched to a gene: 9. The germline gives CDR1 DFQATT, CDR2 SNEGSKA (reference sequence). The CDR3 is 13 amino acids. DNA for the CDR3: TGCAGTGCGAGGGACAGTTTGAAGTACGAGCAGTACTTC. Translation gives CSARDSLKYEQYF.

The chain joins TRBV5-1 to TRBJ2-1; 11 bases map to TRBD2. The V gene end was trimmed by 0 bases and the J gene end by 5 bases; junction bases not matched to a gene: 4. CDR3 size: 16 residues. Germline V lookup: CDR1 SGHRS, CDR2 YFSETQ. The CDR3 DNA reads TGCGCCAGCAGCTTGGGGGGACTAGCGGTTAACAATGAGCAGTTCTTC. This gives the protein CASSLGGLAVNNEQFF.

The V and J genes are TRBV7-9 and TRBJ2-3, with 9 nucleotides matching TRBD2. Germline assignment: CDR1 SEHNR and CDR2 FQNEAQ (reference sequence). J was trimmed by 1 base and V by 5 bases; bases with no gene match: 10. This CDR3 has 17 amino acids. The CDR3 is CASSPSGAGGGTDTQYF. For the CDR3, the DNA is TGTGCCAGCAGCCCAAGTGGAGCGGGGGGAGGCACAGATACGCAGTATTTT.

V usage is TRBV7-2 and J usage is TRBJ2-1, with no clear D. V dropped 1 base and J dropped 4 bases, with 11 bases sitting between them. Germline lookup yields CDR1 SGHTA and CDR2 FQGNSA. CDR3 length: 15 residues. As DNA, the CDR3 is TGTGCCAGCAGCTTAGTTGCGGATACGTACAATGAGCAGTTCTTC. This sequence encodes CASSLVADTYNEQFF. The full variable domain, in which reference TRBV7-2 and TRBJ2-1 provide the parts outside the CDR3, is GAGVSQSPSNKVTEKGKDVELRCDPISGHTALYWYRQSLGQGLEFLIYFQGNSAPDKSGLPSDRFSAERTGGSVSTLTIQRTQQEDSAVYLCASSLVADTYNEQFFGPGTRLTVL.

Here the CDR3 reads CASSVDDRGSNQPQHF. The CDR3, as DNA: TGTGCCAGCAGCGTAGATGACAGGGGCAGCAATCAGCCCCAGCATTTT. The rearrangement links TRBV9 to TRBJ1-5; 8 bases fit TRBD1. V dropped 0 bases and J dropped 1; count of bases not matched to a gene: 3. The CDR3 extends over 16 amino acids. CDR1 and CDR2 (germline): SGDLS, YYNGEE. Combining the CDR3 with reference TRBV9 and TRBJ1-5 gives the whole variable domain DSGVTQTPKHLITATGQRVTLRCSPRSGDLSVYWYQQSLDQGLQFLIQYYNGEERAKGNILERFSAQQFPDLHSELNLSSLELGDSALYFCASSVDDRGSNQPQHFGDGTRLSIL.